These 18 T cell receptor beta chains were all obtained from the same sample, sequenced in a study of cytomegalovirus exposure and HLA in healthy donors. With 60 Vbeta and 13 Jbeta primers, the PCR was carried out. TCRdb's table, derived via immunoSEQ multiplex PCR, lists solely in-frame clones and lacks some. The sample has roughly 230,000 clones; approximately 78% are singletons. Sample: PBMCs. The receptors stem from a boy younger than 18 in good health and CMV-seronegative.

This clone was observed a handful of times. In nucleotides, the CDR3 is TGTGCCAGCAGCTCTAGTCCCGGGACAGGGATTGGAACTGAAGCTTTCTTT. Translation: CASSSSPGTGIGTEAFF. V and J are TRBV13 and TRBJ1-1, with 9 bases matching TRBD1. Unmatched junction bases numbered 14, after V lost 4 bases and J lost 5 bases. CDR1 PRHDT and CDR2 FYEKMQ come from the germline V gene (reference sequence). This CDR3 is built from 17 residues. Complete variable domain (other parts from reference TRBV13 and TRBJ1-1): AAGVIQSPRHLIKEKRETATLKCYPIPRHDTVYWYQQGPGQDPQFLISFYEKMQSDKGSIPDRFSAQQFSDYHSELNMSSLELGDSALYFCASSSSPGTGIGTEAFFGQGTRLTVV.

The chain has TRBV19 and TRBJ1-5; 7 bases are shared with TRBD1. Germline CDR1 is LNHDA and CDR2 is SQIVND (reference sequence). The CDR3 covers 12 residues. The trim removed 8 bases at V and 5 bases at J, leaving 3 bases unmatched. DNA of the CDR3: TGTGCCAGTGGGGACAGAGATCAGCCCCAGCATTTT. This translates into CASGDRDQPQHF.

This clone is a singleton in its sample. The J gene is TRBJ2-1, the V gene TRBV14; no firm D call. Germline V gene sequence: CDR1 SGHDN, CDR2 FVKESK. V was shortened by 1 base and J by 11 bases, with 12 bases between the two germline ends. The CDR3 runs to 13 residues. CDR3 in DNA: TGTGCCAGCAGCCAAGTCTATAATGGGCAGCAGTTCTTC. Translating it yields CASSQVYNGQQFF. Supplemented by reference TRBV14 and TRBJ2-1, the full variable domain reads EAGVTQFPSHSVIEKGQTVTLRCDPISGHDNLYWYRRVMGKEIKFLLHFVKESKQDESGMPNNRFLAERTGGTYSTLKVQPAELEDSGVYFCASSQVYNGQQFFGPGTRLTVL.

CDR3 DNA: TGTGCCAGCAGACAGGGGGGAAGCGGCTACACCTTC. Translation: CASRQGGSGYTF. The chain carries TRBV6-5 and TRBJ1-2; 8 bases line up with TRBD1. This CDR3 contains 12 residues. The trim removed 6 bases at V and 8 bases at J, leaving 5 bases unmatched. Germline values: CDR1 MNHEY, CDR2 SVGAGI.

This clone was counted a few times. The chain employs TRBV2 and TRBJ2-7; 11 bases fit TRBD2. Per germline, CDR1 SNHLY and CDR2 FYNNEI. V trimming: 7 bases; J trimming: 7 bases; junction bases outside the gene matches: 9. CDR3 size: 14 residues. CDR3 coding DNA: TGTGCCAGCAACCGACTAGCGGGGCAGAGTGAGCAGTACTTC. It codes for CASNRLAGQSEQYF.

The V and J genes are TRBV5-6 and TRBJ2-1; D is possibly TRBD2 (5 bases). This CDR3 has 15 residues. V gave up 1 base and J gave up 4 bases, with 12 bases separating them. Per the germline V gene, CDR1 is SGHDT and CDR2 is YYEEEE. CDR3 residues: CASSLIASKYNEQFF. The CDR3 coding sequence is TGTGCCAGCAGCTTGATCGCTAGCAAATACAATGAGCAGTTCTTC.

This clone has a single count. CDR3 nucleotides: TGTGCCAGCAGAAGCACTAGCGTGGGGACAGATACGCAGTATTTT. Translated, it gives CASRSTSVGTDTQYF. This chain joins TRBV14 and TRBJ2-3; 7 nucleotides line up with TRBD2. In germline, CDR1 is SGHDN, CDR2 FVKESK. The CDR3 has 15 amino acids. Trimming cost V 6 bases and J 3 bases; bases outside gene matches: 9.

This clone showed up just once. The CDR3 DNA follows: TGTGCCAGCAGCTTAGGTCTAGCGGGAGGGCCTCGGGAGACCCAGTACTTC. This codes for CASSLGLAGGPRETQYF. The chain carries TRBV7-2 and TRBJ2-5; 12 nucleotides match TRBD2. The germline V gene has CDR1 SGHTA and CDR2 FQGNSA. The V and J ends lost 1 base and 5 bases, in that order; junction bases with no gene match: 8. The CDR3 has 17 amino acids.

The chain uses TRBV10-3 and TRBJ2-2; 8 bases map to TRBD1. V was clipped by 8 bases and J by 2 bases; unmatched bases: 7. The germline V gene encodes CDR1 ENHRY and CDR2 SYGVKD. The CDR3 spans 15 residues. The CDR3 nucleotides are TGTGCCATCCAGACCGGGACAGGTAACACCGGGGAGCTGTTTTTT. Its protein product is CAIQTGTGNTGELFF.

V gene TRBV4-2 combines with J gene TRBJ2-7, with 13 bases identical to TRBD2. The CDR3 totals 19 residues. With 3 bases clipped from V and 3 bases from J, the junction kept 14 bases outside the gene matches. Germline loops: CDR1 LGHNA, CDR2 YNFKEQ. The CDR3 loop is CASSQAVTGLAGTSYEQYF. As DNA, the CDR3 is TGTGCCAGCAGCCAGGCTGTCACGGGACTAGCGGGGACCAGCTACGAGCAGTACTTC.

The CDR3: CATNSVGSYNEQFF. The CDR3, as DNA: TGTGCCACCAATAGCGTCGGCTCCTACAATGAGCAGTTCTTC. V gene TRBV27 combines with J gene TRBJ2-1; D is perhaps TRBD2 (5 bases). The CDR3 runs to 14 residues. V was pared by 10 bases and J by 0 bases, with 13 bases between. Germline assignment: CDR1 MNHEY and CDR2 SMNVEV (reference sequence).

The chain links TRBV7-6 to TRBJ2-5; 9 bases match TRBD2. The CDR3 loop spans 14 amino acids. V lost 5 bases to trimming and J lost 5 bases; unmatched junction nucleotides: 6. From germline, CDR1 is SGHVS and CDR2 FNYEAQ. The chain's CDR3 is CASSTGTSSETQYF. DNA for the CDR3: TGTGCCAGCAGCACCGGGACTAGCAGCGAGACCCAGTACTTC.

Comments on this clone: The sample has other DNA sequences that encode this CDR3 too. The chain has TRBV5-1 and TRBJ2-5; D might be TRBD1 (5 bases). Between the trimmed V and J ends, which lost 0 bases and 4 bases, there was a span of 7 bases. CDR1 is SGHRS, CDR2 YFSETQ, per germline. The CDR3 sequence is 13 residues long. CDR3 coding DNA: TGCGCCAGCAGCTTGGGGGGCCGAGAGACCCAGTACTTC. Its protein product is CASSLGGRETQYF.

The chain's CDR3 is CASSSTGVDEAFF. CDR3 nucleotides: TGCGCCAGCAGCTCCACAGGGGTAGATGAAGCTTTCTTT. The chain joins TRBV5-1 to TRBJ1-1; 7 positions agree with TRBD1. The CDR3 covers 13 residues. Germline assignment: CDR1 SGHRS and CDR2 YFSETQ. The J segment lost 7 bases and the V segment lost 3 bases, leaving 6 bases of the junction unmatched.

This clone was counted once. One junction end disagrees with the germline gene, perhaps due to a read error. This chain joins TRBV7-8 and TRBJ1-5; 9 bases are a match to TRBD1. The CDR3 is 13 amino acids. CDR1 is SGHVS and CDR2 is FQNEAQ in the germline V gene. The CDR3 DNA is TGTGCCAGCAGCTTAGGGACAGGGGCCCTCGTCAATTTT. Translated: CASSLGTGALVNF. Drawing the rest from reference TRBV7-8 and TRBJ1-5, the complete variable domain is GAGVSQSPRYKVAKRGQDVALRCDPISGHVSLFWYQQALGQGPEFLTYFQNEAQLDKSGLPSDRFFAERPEGSVSTLKIQRTQQEDSAVYLCASSLGTGALVNFGDGTRLSIL.

The chain recombines TRBV11-2 with TRBJ1-1; D is unresolved. The CDR3 spans 14 residues. V shed 1 base and J shed 1 base, with 7 bases lying between them. From germline, CDR1 is SGHAT and CDR2 FQNNGV. CDR3 sequence: CASSLVGGNTEAFF. In DNA form, the CDR3 reads TGTGCCAGCAGCTTAGTCGGTGGGAACACTGAAGCTTTCTTT.

This clone was detected once. The rearrangement joins TRBV29-1 to TRBJ1-1, with TRBD1 matching 8 bases. CDR1 is SQVTM, CDR2 ANQGSEA, per germline. This CDR3 spans 13 amino acids. Trimming at V came to 7 bases and at J to 6 bases, leaving 10 bases not matched to a gene. The CDR3, as DNA: TGCAGCGGGAACAGGGGGGGTGGGTCTGAAGCTTTCTTT. Its translation: CSGNRGGGSEAFF.

The gene calls are TRBV9 and TRBJ2-2; 11 bases line up with TRBD1. The CDR3 is made up of 16 amino acids. Germline CDR1 SGDLS, CDR2 YYNGEE. V lost 4 bases, J lost 6 bases, and 8 bases stayed unmatched. This CDR3 is CASSPRDRGYSGELFF. DNA for the CDR3: TGTGCCAGCAGCCCCCGGGACAGGGGGTATTCCGGGGAGCTGTTTTTT.